The 19 T cell receptor beta chains reported below all come from one sample, sequenced in a study of regulatory T cells in long-lasting Graves disease. Time point reported: newly diagnosed GD, antithyroid drugs for less than 3 months. Preparation of the TCR library used RNA extracted from PBMCs. Libraries of TCR beta came from iRepertoire HTBI primers plus Arm-PCR of CDR3 regions. Each CDR3 protein gets one entry after TCRdb re-called the multiplex PCR reads with MiXCR. The data hold just over 600,000 distinct CDR3 sequences, with under 20% observed a single time. The same sample was also studied in work on T cells in Graves' hyperthyroidism and ophthalmopathy.

This sample comprised peripheral blood mononuclear cells (PBMCs), obtained at new diagnosis, from a patient treated with antithyroid drugs. The receptors derive from a woman aged 25 to 39 with Graves disease.

Details on this clonotype: Just one base apart from a much larger clone, this may be a read error. CDR3 in DNA: TGTGCCAGCAGTTTACCTGGATCCCAAGGTGGAAACACCATATATTTT. This encodes CASSLPGSQGGNTIYF. The chain carries TRBV7-2 and TRBJ1-3; D is unclear. The CDR3 loop spans 16 amino acids. Trimming shortened V by 6 bases and J by 3 bases, and 18 bases separated the two germline ends. Per the germline V gene, CDR1 is SGHTA and CDR2 is FQGNSA.

To note about this clonotype: A read error is possible here, since a much larger clone lies one base away. The CDR3 here is CVSSQPVNTEAFF. As DNA, the CDR3 is TGTGTCAGCAGCCAGCCGGTGAACACTGAAGCTTTCTTT. V and J are TRBV7-9 and TRBJ1-1; D is uncertain. The length of the CDR3 is 13 residues. Germline CDR1 is SEHNR and CDR2 is FQNEAQ (reference sequence).

Note on this clonotype: A much more abundant neighbour one base away suggests this may be a read error. The chain carries TRBV27 and TRBJ1-1; D is unresolved. Germline V gene data show CDR1 as MNHEY and CDR2 as SMNVEV (reference sequence). This CDR3 has 18 residues. The DNA of the CDR3 is TGTGCCAGCAGCCGCCGCCTGACCCCGGGCGCTATGAACGCTGAAGCTTTCTTT. It specifies CASSRRLTPGAMNAEAFF.

This clonotype showed up many times. J is TRBJ2-5 and V is TRBV20-1; 8 bases are shared with TRBD1. This CDR3 contains 13 residues. J gave up 5 bases and V 5 bases, and 7 bases lay outside the gene matches. Germline V gives CDR1 DFQATT, CDR2 SNEGSKA (reference sequence). Here the CDR3 DNA reads TGCAGTGCTGATGGACAGGGCAAGGAGACCCAGTACTTC. Its translation is CSADGQGKETQYF.

On this clonotype itself: Just one base apart from a much larger clone, this may be a read error. V is TRBV6-1 and J is TRBJ1-2; D not resolved. This CDR3 is 15 amino acids long. Germline CDR1 MNHNS, CDR2 SASEGT. V was pared by 0 bases and J by 4 bases, with 12 bases between. CDR3 DNA sequence: TGTGCCAGCAGTGAAGCAATTCTAGACCCCTATGGCTACACCTTC. It encodes CASSEAILDPYGYTF.

This clonotype was observed a handful of times. This sequence joins TRBV20-1 and TRBJ1-5; D might be TRBD1 (6 bases). The CDR3 has 16 amino acids. The germline V gene encodes CDR1 DFQATT and CDR2 SNEGSKA (reference sequence). V lost 0 bases and J lost 7, with 19 bases in between. CDR3: CSARDPRLTGRQPQHF. CDR3 bases: TGCAGTGCTAGAGATCCCCGCCTTACAGGGAGGCAGCCCCAGCATTTT.

With respect to this clonotype: A single base separates this from a much larger clone, so it may be a read error. CDR3 protein: CANSRAGFTYEQYF. The CDR3 DNA reads as TGTGCCAACAGTCGAGCGGGCTTCACCTACGAGCAGTACTTC. The V gene is TRBV28, the J gene TRBJ2-7; a weak D match, TRBD2 (6 bases). Germline lookup yields CDR1 MDHEN and CDR2 SYDVKM. The CDR3 covers 14 residues.

Note on this clonotype: A read error may explain this, as a much larger clone is one base away. The CDR3 end shows no conserved phenylalanine or tryptophan, and so a read error is likely. The V call is TRBV28, the J call TRBJ1-5; D is possibly TRBD1 (5 bases). V was shortened by 6 bases and J by 4 bases, with 10 bases between the two germline ends. The germline V gene encodes CDR1 MDHEN and CDR2 SYDVKM. This CDR3 comprises 13 residues. The CDR3 nucleotides read TGTGCCAGCAGGCGGGACGGAAATCAGCCCCAGCATTGT. This codes for CASRRDGNQPQHC.

This clonotype was counted at least ten times. The V gene is TRBV28, the J gene TRBJ1-1, with D tentatively TRBD1 (5 bases). The germline V gene has CDR1 MDHEN and CDR2 SYDVKM. V lost 1 base and J 5 bases, leaving 11 bases between the germline ends. The CDR3 totals 14 residues. CDR3 residues: CASSLLRGDTEAFF. Here the CDR3 DNA reads TGTGCCAGCAGTTTATTGCGAGGGGATACTGAAGCTTTCTTT.

This clonotype was recorded at least ten times. V is TRBV18 and J is TRBJ1-5; 10 nucleotides line up with TRBD1. The ends lost 8 bases at V and 3 bases at J; junction bases unmatched: 7. Germline V lookup: CDR1 KGHSH, CDR2 LQKENI. The CDR3 runs 15 residues. This CDR3 reads CASSPGTGVNQPQHF. The CDR3 nucleotides are TGTGCCAGCAGTCCCGGGACAGGGGTCAATCAGCCCCAGCATTTT. Full variable domain (rest looked up from reference TRBV18 and TRBJ1-5): NAGVMQNPRHLVRRRGQEARLRCSPMKGHSHVYWYRQLPEEGLKFMVYLQKENIIDESGMPKERFSAEFPKEGPSILRIQQVVRGDSAAYFCASSPGTGVNQPQHFGDGTRLSIL.

This chain connects TRBV24-1 to TRBJ2-1, with 9 bases identical to TRBD2. CDR3 length: 16 amino acids. J was trimmed by 2 bases and V by 4 bases; bases with no gene match: 5. Germline V gene data show CDR1 as KGHDR and CDR2 as SFDVKD. The CDR3 is CATSEPSGTPYNEQFF. The CDR3 region has the DNA TGTGCCACCAGTGAACCTAGCGGGACTCCCTACAATGAGCAGTTCTTC.

This clonotype was counted ten times or more. The chain carries TRBV6-1 and TRBJ1-1, with D possibly matching TRBD1 (6 bases). Germline V lookup: CDR1 MNHNS, CDR2 SASEGT. Trimming took off 7 bases at V and 1 base at J, with 10 bases between the two ends. CDR3 length: 13 amino acids. The CDR3 region is CASMDRSNTEAFF. CDR3 bases: TGTGCCAGCATGGACAGATCGAACACTGAAGCTTTCTTT.

This clonotype was detected only a few times. This may arise from a read error, as a much more abundant clone is one base away. The chain employs TRBV28 and TRBJ1-1; D ambiguous. The CDR3 extends over 12 amino acids. Germline V gene lookup returns CDR1 MDHEN and CDR2 SYDVKM. CDR3 protein: CANSSLVGKAFF. The CDR3, as DNA: TGTGCCAACAGTTCACTTGTGGGGAAGGCTTTCTTT.

The chain is built from TRBV29-1 and TRBJ2-1; TRBD2 is a possible D gene (5 bases). This CDR3 is 12 amino acids long. With 4 bases removed from V and 6 bases from J, the gap between germline ends came to 10 bases. Germline CDR1 is SQVTM and CDR2 is ANQGSEA. Here the CDR3 reads CSVVRVTNEQFF. The CDR3 DNA sequence: TGCAGCGTTGTGCGGGTTACCAATGAGCAGTTCTTC.

This clonotype showed up many times. J is TRBJ2-2 and V is TRBV2; D ambiguous. V was clipped by 8 bases and J by 5 bases, with 18 bases between them. Germline loops: CDR1 SNHLY, CDR2 FYNNEI. This CDR3 has 15 residues. This chain's CDR3 is CASQFGGGGTGELFF. The CDR3 DNA sequence: TGTGCCAGCCAATTTGGCGGTGGTGGGACCGGGGAGCTGTTTTTT.

This chain connects TRBV25-1 to TRBJ2-7, with a tentative D call TRBD2 (7 bases). CDR3 size: 16 residues. Germline V CDR1 and CDR2: MGHDK, SYGVNS. Between the trimmed V and J ends, which lost 4 bases and 3 bases, there was a span of 19 bases. The CDR3 DNA reads TGTGCCAGCAGTGTAACTAGCGAGCGAGGGGGCTACGAGCAGTACTTC. Its protein product is CASSVTSERGGYEQYF.

V is TRBV18 and J is TRBJ2-1, with D tentatively TRBD2 (6 bases). Per germline, CDR1 KGHSH and CDR2 LQKENI. The germline V and J ends were trimmed by 3 bases and 7 bases, with 16 bases remaining between them. This CDR3 spans 15 amino acids. The CDR3 reads CASSPERVGRNEQFF. In DNA form, the CDR3 reads TGTGCCAGCTCACCCGAGCGGGTCGGCAGAAATGAGCAGTTCTTC.

The V gene is TRBV9, the J gene TRBJ2-1, with 11 positions matching TRBD2. The J call may be mistaken, given a closer DNA end match to TRBJ2-5. This CDR3 comprises 16 residues. In germline, CDR1 is SGDLS, CDR2 YYNGEE. The chain's CDR3 is CASSEGGLAGKETQYF. CDR3 bases: TGTGCCAGCAGCGAAGGAGGACTAGCGGGTAAAGAGACCCAGTACTTC.

This clonotype was observed a handful of times. V is TRBV19 and J is TRBJ1-5; D not certain. Germline assignment: CDR1 LNHDA and CDR2 SQIVND (reference sequence). Trimming left V 7 bases short and J 4 bases short, with 11 bases between. The CDR3 runs to 13 residues. The CDR3 DNA sequence: TGTGCCAGTACCGCCCAAAGGAATCAGCCCCAGCATTTT. Its translation: CASTAQRNQPQHF.